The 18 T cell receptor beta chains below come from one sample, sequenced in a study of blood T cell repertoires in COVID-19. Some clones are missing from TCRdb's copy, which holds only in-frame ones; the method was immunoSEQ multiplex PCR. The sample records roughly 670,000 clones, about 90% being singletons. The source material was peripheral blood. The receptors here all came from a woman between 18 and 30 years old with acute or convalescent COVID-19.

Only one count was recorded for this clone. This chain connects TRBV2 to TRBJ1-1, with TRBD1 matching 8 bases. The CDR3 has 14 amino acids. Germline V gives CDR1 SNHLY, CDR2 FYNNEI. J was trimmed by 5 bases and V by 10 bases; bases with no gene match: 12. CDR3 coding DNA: TGTGCCATCAAGGACAGGGTGGGATGGACTGAAGCTTTCTTT. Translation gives CAIKDRVGWTEAFF.

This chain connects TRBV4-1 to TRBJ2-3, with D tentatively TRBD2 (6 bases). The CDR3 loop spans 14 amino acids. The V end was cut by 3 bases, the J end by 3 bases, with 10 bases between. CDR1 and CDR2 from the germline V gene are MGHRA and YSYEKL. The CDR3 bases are TGCGCCAGCAGCCAGGGGGACTTTACAGATACGCAGTATTTT. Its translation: CASSQGDFTDTQYF.

DNA of the CDR3: TGTGCTAGTGGTGAGGACTCGACAGAGACCCAGTACTTC. Encoded protein: CASGEDSTETQYF. The chain has TRBV12-5 and TRBJ2-5; D might be TRBD2 (5 bases). This CDR3 has 13 residues. Trimming shortened V by 5 bases and J by 4 bases, and 11 bases separated the two germline ends. Germline values: CDR1 LGHNT, CDR2 FRNRAP.

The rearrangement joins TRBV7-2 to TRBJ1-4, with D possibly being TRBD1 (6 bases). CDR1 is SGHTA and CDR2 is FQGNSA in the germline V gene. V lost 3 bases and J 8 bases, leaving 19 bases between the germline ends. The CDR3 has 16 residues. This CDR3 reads CASSFLPSGGLEKLFF. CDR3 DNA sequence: TGTGCCAGCAGCTTTTTGCCTTCGGGGGGGCTCGAAAAACTGTTTTTT.

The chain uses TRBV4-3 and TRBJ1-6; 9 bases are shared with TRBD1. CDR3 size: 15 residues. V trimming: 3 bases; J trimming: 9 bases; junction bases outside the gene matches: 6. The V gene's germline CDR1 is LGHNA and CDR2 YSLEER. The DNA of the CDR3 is TGCGCCAGCAGCCATGTGGACAGGGGAGGTTCACCCCTCCACTTT. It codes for CASSHVDRGGSPLHF.

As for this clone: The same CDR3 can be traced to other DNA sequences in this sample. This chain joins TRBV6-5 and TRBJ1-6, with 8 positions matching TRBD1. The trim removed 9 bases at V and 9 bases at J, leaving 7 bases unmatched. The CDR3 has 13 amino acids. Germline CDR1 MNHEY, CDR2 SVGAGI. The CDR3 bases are TGTGCCAGTAGTACGGACAGGGTTTCACCCCTCCACTTT. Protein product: CASSTDRVSPLHF.

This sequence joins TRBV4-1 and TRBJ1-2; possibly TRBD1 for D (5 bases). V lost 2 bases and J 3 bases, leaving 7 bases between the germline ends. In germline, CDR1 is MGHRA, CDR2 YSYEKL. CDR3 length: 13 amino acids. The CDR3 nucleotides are TGCGCCAGCAGCCAACAGGGTGACTATGGCTACACCTTC. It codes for CASSQQGDYGYTF.

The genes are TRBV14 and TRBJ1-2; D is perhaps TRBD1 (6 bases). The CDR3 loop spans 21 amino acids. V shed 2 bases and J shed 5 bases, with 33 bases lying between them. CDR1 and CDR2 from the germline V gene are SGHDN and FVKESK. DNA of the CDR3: TGTGCCAGCAGCCAACATTTCCCCGGGTACTACAGGGAAATAGGAGATTATGGCTACACCTTC. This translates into CASSQHFPGYYREIGDYGYTF.

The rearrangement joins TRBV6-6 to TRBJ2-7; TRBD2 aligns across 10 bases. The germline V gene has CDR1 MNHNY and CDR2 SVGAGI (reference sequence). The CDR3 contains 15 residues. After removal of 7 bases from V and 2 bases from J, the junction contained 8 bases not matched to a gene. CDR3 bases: TGTGCCAGCACAACCGGACTAGCGGTGACCTACGAGCAGTACTTC. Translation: CASTTGLAVTYEQYF.

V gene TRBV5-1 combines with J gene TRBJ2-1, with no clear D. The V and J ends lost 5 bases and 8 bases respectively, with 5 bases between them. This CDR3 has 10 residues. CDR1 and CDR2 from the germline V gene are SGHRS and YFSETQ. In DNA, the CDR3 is TGCGCCAGCAGGTCGGATGAGCAGTTCTTC. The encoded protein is CASRSDEQFF.

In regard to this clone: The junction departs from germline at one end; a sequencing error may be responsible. The DNA for the CDR3 is TGTGCCAGCGGCGTAGCTTGGGGGGATGAAGCTTTCTTT. Encoded protein: CASGVAWGDEAFF. The J gene is TRBJ1-1, the V gene TRBV9; tentative D call: TRBD1 (5 bases). CDR1 and CDR2 from the germline V gene are SGDLS and YYNGEE. The CDR3 sequence is 13 residues long. The full variable domain, its missing parts supplied by reference TRBV9 and TRBJ1-1, is DSGVTQTPKHLITATGQRVTLRCSPRSGDLSVYWYQQSLDQGLQFLIQYYNGEERAKGNILERFSAQQFPDLHSELNLSSLELGDSALYFCASGVAWGDEAFFGQGTRLTVV.

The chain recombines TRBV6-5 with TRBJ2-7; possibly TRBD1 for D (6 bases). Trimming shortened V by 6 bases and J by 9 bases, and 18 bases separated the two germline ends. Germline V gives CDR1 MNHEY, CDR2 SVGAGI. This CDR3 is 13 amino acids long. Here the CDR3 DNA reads TGTGCCAGCAGCCTAACAGGGTCCCCCACGCAGTACTTC. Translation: CASSLTGSPTQYF.

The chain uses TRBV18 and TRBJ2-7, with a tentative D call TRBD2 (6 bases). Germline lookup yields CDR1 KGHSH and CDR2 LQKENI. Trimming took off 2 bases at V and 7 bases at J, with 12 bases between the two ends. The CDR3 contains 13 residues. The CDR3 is CASSPGGWEEQYF. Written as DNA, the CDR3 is TGTGCCAGCTCACCAGGAGGGTGGGAGGAGCAGTACTTC. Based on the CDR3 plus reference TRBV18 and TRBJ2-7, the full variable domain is NAGVMQNPRHLVRRRGQEARLRCSPMKGHSHVYWYRQLPEEGLKFMVYLQKENIIDESGMPKERFSAEFPKEGPSILRIQQVVRGDSAAYFCASSPGGWEEQYFGPGTRLTVT.

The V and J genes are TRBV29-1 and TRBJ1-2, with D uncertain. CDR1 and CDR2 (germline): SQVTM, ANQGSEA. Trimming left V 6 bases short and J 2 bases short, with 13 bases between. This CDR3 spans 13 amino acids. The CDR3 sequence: CSVIHYGNYGYTF. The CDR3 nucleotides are TGCAGCGTGATCCACTACGGGAACTATGGCTACACCTTC.

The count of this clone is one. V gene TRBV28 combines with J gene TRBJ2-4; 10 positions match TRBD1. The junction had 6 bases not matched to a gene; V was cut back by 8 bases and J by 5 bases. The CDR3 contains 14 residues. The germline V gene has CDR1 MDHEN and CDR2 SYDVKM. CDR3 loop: CASRMGTGENIQYF. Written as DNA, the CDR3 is TGTGCCAGCCGAATGGGGACAGGGGAAAACATTCAGTACTTC.

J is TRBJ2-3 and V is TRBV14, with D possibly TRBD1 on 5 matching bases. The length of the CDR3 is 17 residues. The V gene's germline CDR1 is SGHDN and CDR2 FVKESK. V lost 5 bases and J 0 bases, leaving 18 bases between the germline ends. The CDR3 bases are TGTGCCAGCAGCGCCATTCGGACATTTCGAAGCACAGATACGCAGTATTTT. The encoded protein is CASSAIRTFRSTDTQYF.

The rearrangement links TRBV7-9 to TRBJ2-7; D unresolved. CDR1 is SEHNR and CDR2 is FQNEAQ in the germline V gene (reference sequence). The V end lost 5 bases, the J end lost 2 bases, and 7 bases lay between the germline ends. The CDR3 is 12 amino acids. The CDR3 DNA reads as TGTGCCAGCAGCGATGCAGCCTACGAGCAGTACTTC. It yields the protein CASSDAAYEQYF. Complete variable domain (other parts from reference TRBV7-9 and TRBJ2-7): DTGVSQNPRHKITKRGQNVTFRCDPISEHNRLYWYRQTLGQGPEFLTYFQNEAQLEKSRLLSDRFSAERPKGSFSTLEIQRTEQGDSAMYLCASSDAAYEQYFGPGTRLTVT.

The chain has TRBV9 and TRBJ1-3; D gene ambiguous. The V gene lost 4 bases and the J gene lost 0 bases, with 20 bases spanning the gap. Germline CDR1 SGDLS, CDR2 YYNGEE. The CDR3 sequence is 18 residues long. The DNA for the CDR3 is TGTGCCAGCAGCTCCCTCGGTGGACTGATAAGCTCTGGAAACACCATATATTTT. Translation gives CASSSLGGLISSGNTIYF.